This TCR beta chain came from a study of OX40 agonist ivuxolimab in advanced cancers. Study background: People in dose escalation had one of these cancers: hepatocellular carcinoma, melanoma, renal cell or head and neck cancer. Study-wide results and limits: CD4+ and CD8+ T cells in blood underwent clonal expansion by week 6 at 0.1 to 3.0 mg/kg.

Measured with immunoSEQ multiplex PCR; TCRdb has only the in-frame clones, and not every one. The sample has 75,000 to 100,000 clones, 86% seen once. Details on this clone: No antigen is known for it.

Sequencing was performed on CD4+ or CD8+ T cells sorted from blood, taken in a trial of the OX40 agonist ivuxolimab. The receptor's source is an adult with an advanced solid tumor such as melanoma, head and neck, liver or kidney cancer.

The CDR3 region is CASSPPGTSGRPDTQYF. Here the CDR3 DNA reads TGTGCCAGCAGCCCTCCCGGGACTAGCGGGAGGCCAGATACGCAGTATTTT. V and J are TRBV7-2 and TRBJ2-3; TRBD2 matches at 15 bases. With 5 bases clipped from V and 4 bases from J, the junction kept 7 bases outside the gene matches. Germline V gives CDR1 SGHTA, CDR2 FQGNSA. The CDR3 sequence is 17 residues long.